This T cell receptor beta chain came from a study of tumor-infiltrating lymphocytes in oesophageal squamous cell carcinoma. TCRdb fed the PCR reads into MiXCR, producing one record per CDR3 protein. The repertoire holds nearly 9,000 distinct CDR3 sequences, with 66% as singletons. V lost 5 bases to trimming and J lost 7 bases; unmatched junction nucleotides: 12. The CDR3 has 16 residues. Sequenced material: esophageal tumor tissue. The J gene is TRBJ2-2, the V gene TRBV12-3 or TRBV12-4; TRBD1 matches 8 bases. The receptor was derived from a female donor with esophageal squamous cell carcinoma. In DNA, the CDR3 is TGTGCCAGCAGTCCCAGTCGACAGGGGTTTATCGGGGAGCTGTTTTTT. It yields the protein CASSPSRQGFIGELFF.